Each of the 20 T cell receptor beta chains below was sequenced from the same sample in a study of vaccination effects on CD4 cells after COVID-19 (dated by TCRdb to the early 2020s). In the ViraFEST assay, PBMC were stimulated with viral peptide pools, and TCR sequencing was then used to find antigen-specific CD4+ T cell clonotypes based on their expansion. After about 9 days of culture, CD4+ T cells were isolated with the EasySep CD4+ T cell isolation kit. PCR-confirmed SARS-CoV-2 infection had occurred in convalescent patients between March and December 2020, before the Alpha, Beta and Delta variants emerged in the United States. For these receptors, no antigen is known. Libraries came from the immunoSEQ multiplex PCR assay. TCRdb took over this immuneACCESS table, retaining in-frame rearrangements with V and J assigned. Such tables are incomplete; in checked studies, under half of the missing clones stem from an unresolved V gene, and the remainder is unexplained. This sample holds 60,000 to 75,000 clones; 65% to 85% were observed only once. About 5% of the sample goes to the ten largest clones.

Sequencing was performed on CD4+ T cells from PBMCs cultured with HIV peptides, taken before COVID-19 vaccination. The cell subset or site tag for this specimen amounts to: HIV-1 Nef peptide pool negative control/reference culture. The receptor source for this set is a human donor who had a prior SARS-CoV-2 infection.

The gene calls are TRBV9 and TRBJ2-3; 9 nucleotides match TRBD1. The CDR3 length is 15 residues. Trimming took 4 bases from V and 1 from J; bases not matched to a gene: 4. CDR1 and CDR2 (germline): SGDLS, YYNGEE. CDR3 protein: CASSFRDRGTDTQYF. CDR3 DNA sequence: TGTGCCAGCAGCTTCCGGGACAGGGGCACAGATACGCAGTATTTT.

This clone has only a few counts. This chain links TRBV2 with TRBJ2-1; 12 bases match TRBD2. Trimming removed 2 bases from V and 0 bases from J; junction bases left unmatched: 5. Germline V gene sequence: CDR1 SNHLY, CDR2 FYNNEI. CDR3 length equals 18 residues. CDR3 in amino acids: CASSEFASGRASYNEQFF. The CDR3 coding sequence is TGTGCCAGCAGTGAATTTGCTAGCGGGAGGGCCTCCTACAATGAGCAGTTCTTC.

The chain carries TRBV5-1 and TRBJ1-4; TRBD1 agrees at 9 bases. Germline values: CDR1 SGHRS, CDR2 YFSETQ. This CDR3 has 15 residues. V shed 4 bases, J shed 8 bases, and the junction held 9 bases outside the gene matches. The CDR3, as DNA: TGCGCCAGCAGCCCCGCCGGGACAGGGCGAGAAAAACTGTTTTTT. The encoded protein is CASSPAGTGREKLFF.

The V and J genes are TRBV11-2 and TRBJ2-1; D remains ambiguous. From germline, CDR1 is SGHAT and CDR2 FQNNGV. The CDR3 extends over 16 amino acids. The V gene lost 0 bases and the J gene lost 5 bases, with 14 bases spanning the gap. The CDR3 DNA reads as TGTGCCAGCAGCTTAGAGGGCATGTTTGCTAACAATGAGCAGTTCTTC. This translates into CASSLEGMFANNEQFF.

In its sample, this clone was seen a few times. The chain carries TRBV4-1 and TRBJ2-7, with D perhaps TRBD2 (6 bases). Germline CDR1 reads MGHRA; CDR2 reads YSYEKL. This CDR3 contains 16 residues. V lost 0 bases, J lost 3 bases, and 15 bases lay in between. CDR3 DNA sequence: TGCGCCAGCAGCCAAGATCGGAGGGGACCGGGCTACGAGCAGTACTTC. It encodes CASSQDRRGPGYEQYF.

The chain combines TRBV10-3 with TRBJ1-1, with a possible D match to TRBD1 (6 bases). Deletions cut 4 bases from V and 0 bases from J, with 6 bases between. The CDR3 runs 13 residues. Germline CDR1 and CDR2: ENHRY and SYGVKD. CDR3 nucleotide sequence: TGTGCCATCAGTGCAGGGGTGAACACTGAAGCTTTCTTT. Residues: CAISAGVNTEAFF.

A few counts support this clone. The chain uses TRBV12-3 or TRBV12-4 and TRBJ2-7; the D is unclear. V was pared by 3 bases and J by 5 bases, with 11 bases between. This CDR3 is 13 amino acids long. The CDR3 region is CASSFSLADEQYF. In nucleotides, the CDR3 is TGTGCCAGCAGTTTTTCTCTGGCAGACGAGCAGTACTTC.

The CDR3 loop reads CASSSIAGVGNEQFF. The CDR3 nucleotides read TGCGCCAGCAGCTCCATAGCGGGGGTTGGCAATGAGCAGTTCTTC. This chain uses TRBV5-1 with TRBJ2-1; 9 positions match TRBD2. V dropped 3 bases and J dropped 6; count of bases not matched to a gene: 7. The germline CDR1 and CDR2 sequences are SGHRS and YFSETQ. This CDR3 has 15 amino acids.

This clone appeared a few times. This rearrangement joins TRBV11-3 to TRBJ2-3; no reliable D call. Trimming took off 1 base at V and 6 bases at J, with 2 bases between the two ends. Germline CDR1 and CDR2: SGHNT and YENEEA. The CDR3 contains 11 residues. As DNA, the CDR3 is TGTGCCAGCAGCTTAGGCGATACGCAGTATTTT. Protein sequence: CASSLGDTQYF.

The J gene is TRBJ1-4, the V gene TRBV30; 9 bases align to TRBD1. Germline trimming cut 3 bases from V and 8 bases from J; bases unmatched to any gene: 7. The CDR3 contains 14 residues. CDR1 GTSNPN and CDR2 SVGIG come from the germline V gene (reference sequence). The CDR3 DNA follows: TGTGCCTGGAGCTTGGGACAGGGCGCCGAAAAACTGTTTTTT. Translating gives CAWSLGQGAEKLFF.

The chain has TRBV18 and TRBJ1-2, with a weak D call TRBD1 (6 bases). CDR3 length: 13 amino acids. Germline V gene lookup returns CDR1 KGHSH and CDR2 LQKENI. Trimming took off 3 bases at V and 2 bases at J, with 7 bases between the two ends. The DNA for the CDR3 is TGTGCCAGCTCACCCGACAGGAACTATGGCTACACCTTC. As protein: CASSPDRNYGYTF.

This clone came up a few times. The J gene is TRBJ1-1, the V gene TRBV15; 7 nucleotides align to TRBD1. V lost 0 bases, J lost 8 bases, and 3 bases stayed unmatched. CDR3 length: 13 residues. Per germline, CDR1 LNHNV and CDR2 YYDKDF (reference sequence). The CDR3, as DNA: TGTGCCACCAGCAGAGATAGGGACAGAGAAGCTTTCTTT. The encoded protein is CATSRDRDREAFF.

This rearrangement joins TRBV12-3 or TRBV12-4 to TRBJ1-1; D possibly corresponds to TRBD1 (6 bases). With 8 bases removed from V and 3 bases from J, the gap between germline ends came to 13 bases. The CDR3 sequence is 13 residues long. The CDR3 DNA is TGTGCCAGCCTCTGGGGGGCTGACACTGAAGCTTTCTTT. It codes for CASLWGADTEAFF.

This clone was counted between two and nine times. The chain joins TRBV16 to TRBJ2-3; the match to TRBD2 covers 8 bases. V shed 0 bases and J 14 bases; nucleotides not matched to a gene: 10. The CDR3 has 14 amino acids. In germline, CDR1 is KGHSY, CDR2 FQNENV. The CDR3 bases are TGTGCCAGCAGCCAATCGACTGGACTAGCTGGTCTGTATTTT. Amino acid sequence: CASSQSTGLAGLYF.

Only a few counts were recorded for this clone. The rearrangement links TRBV2 to TRBJ1-6; D is uncertain. The CDR3 is 12 residues long. Trimming left V 6 bases short and J 6 bases short, with 6 bases between. CDR1 and CDR2 from the germline V gene are SNHLY and FYNNEI. The CDR3 region has the DNA TGTGCCAGCAGGGTCAGTAATTCACCCCTCCACTTT. Its translation is CASRVSNSPLHF.

J is TRBJ2-5 and V is TRBV19; D is unclear. This CDR3 has 12 amino acids. Germline CDR1 and CDR2: LNHDA and SQIVND (reference sequence). Trimming took off 6 bases at V and 4 bases at J, with 9 bases between the two ends. The CDR3: CASRGRGETQYF. The CDR3 DNA reads as TGTGCCAGTAGGGGCAGAGGAGAGACCCAGTACTTC.

This clone was seen only a few times. This chain connects TRBV2 to TRBJ1-6; no clear D. Per the germline V gene, CDR1 is SNHLY and CDR2 is FYNNEI. This CDR3 is 15 amino acids long. The V end was cut by 5 bases, the J end by 0 bases, with 8 bases between. DNA of the CDR3: TGTGCCAGCAGTTACGCCAGCTCCTATAATTCACCCCTCCACTTT. This codes for CASSYASSYNSPLHF.

V gene TRBV24-1 combines with J gene TRBJ1-5; D is uncertain. This CDR3 region has 14 residues. V was shortened by 1 base and J by 4 bases, with 7 bases between the two germline ends. Germline V gene lookup returns CDR1 KGHDR and CDR2 SFDVKD. CDR3 amino acids: CATSDFTRNQPQHF. CDR3 sequence (DNA): TGTGCCACCAGTGATTTTACGAGAAATCAGCCCCAGCATTTT.

The CDR3 region is CASSPPRSKGGETQYF. CDR3 coding DNA: TGTGCCAGCTCACCACCGCGGTCCAAGGGTGGAGAGACCCAGTACTTC. V and J are TRBV18 and TRBJ2-5, with D unresolved. Germline V gene lookup returns CDR1 KGHSH and CDR2 LQKENI. Trimming took 0 bases from V and 4 from J, leaving 15 bases between them. The CDR3 contains 16 residues.

The rearrangement uses TRBV2 and TRBJ2-1, with D possibly being TRBD2 (5 bases). Germline lookup yields CDR1 SNHLY and CDR2 FYNNEI. This CDR3 is 16 amino acids long. V lost 2 bases to trimming and J lost 3 bases, with 14 bases between them. CDR3 bases: TGTGCCAGCAGTGAAATGGCGGGCAGAGTCTACAATGAGCAGTTCTTC. This translates into CASSEMAGRVYNEQFF.